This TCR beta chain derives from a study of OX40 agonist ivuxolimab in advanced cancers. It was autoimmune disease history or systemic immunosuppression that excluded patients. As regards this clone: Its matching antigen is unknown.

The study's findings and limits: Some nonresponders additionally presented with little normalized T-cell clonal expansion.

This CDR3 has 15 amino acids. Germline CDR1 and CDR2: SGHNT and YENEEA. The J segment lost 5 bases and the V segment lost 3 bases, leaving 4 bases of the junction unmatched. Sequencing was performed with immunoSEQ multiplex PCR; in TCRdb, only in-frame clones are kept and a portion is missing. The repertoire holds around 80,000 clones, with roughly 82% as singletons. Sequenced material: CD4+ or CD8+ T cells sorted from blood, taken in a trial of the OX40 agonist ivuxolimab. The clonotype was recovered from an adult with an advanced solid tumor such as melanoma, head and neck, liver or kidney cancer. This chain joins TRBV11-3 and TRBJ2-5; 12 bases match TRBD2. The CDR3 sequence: CASSLGLAGGETQYF. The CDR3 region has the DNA TGTGCCAGCAGCTTGGGACTAGCGGGTGGGGAGACCCAGTACTTC.